This TCR beta chain was sequenced for a study of identical twins. Study conclusions and caveats: Within cord blood, abundant beta clonotypes carried fewer insertions, but memory repertoires showed no such trend.

This clonotype came up many times. Its antigen is not identified. A universal primer binding site was introduced by template switching. The final cDNA contained unique molecular identifiers. One entry per CDR3 protein results from TCRdb running MiXCR on the 5' RACE reads. This repertoire shows fewer than 250,000 distinct CDR3 sequences, 7% to 8.5% found once; its top ten account for about 5.6%. The CDR3 runs 13 residues. The V and J ends lost 8 bases and 3 bases, in that order; junction bases with no gene match: 6. In addition, the sample was reused for a study of yellow fever vaccine responses in identical twins.

The chain recombines TRBV12-3 or TRBV12-4 with TRBJ2-7, with 8 bases fitting TRBD2. This TCR derives from a woman aged 18-29 years in good health. The specimen sequenced was CD8+ T cells sorted from blood. CDR3: CASSSGSYYEQYF. The CDR3 nucleotides are TGTGCCAGCTCAAGCGGGAGTTACTACGAGCAGTACTTC.